Listed below are T cell receptor beta chains from one sample, sequenced in a study of cytomegalovirus exposure and HLA in healthy donors. Repertoires were generated with immunoSEQ multiplex PCR, while TCRdb's copy carries only in-frame clones and drops some. Of some 120,000 clones in the sample, about 81% were seen once. The sequenced material came from PBMCs. Receptor source: a woman aged 30 to 39 in good health and CMV-seronegative. CDR3s include the opening cysteine and the closing phenylalanine or tryptophan. Each record gives: D gene, V gene, clone size, J gene, CDR3 DNA, CDR3 protein. D genes are given only for firm matches. A clone size is listed for some rows: how often the clone was seen (once, few, many), or a class if it is expanded.

NA,TRBV5-4,NA,TRBJ2-5,TGTGCCAGCAGCCCCTACCTGGAAGAGACCCAGTACTTC,CASSPYLEETQYF
NA,TRBV15,NA,TRBJ2-1,TGTGCCACCAGCACCAGGGCCAGGGGGGATGAGCAGTTCTTC,CATSTRARGDEQFF
NA,TRBV7-7,NA,TRBJ2-7,TGTGCTAGCAGCTTAGACAGGTCCTACGAGCAGTACTTC,CASSLDRSYEQYF
NA,TRBV14,NA,TRBJ2-2,TGTGCCAGCAGCCAACCGGGAATGAAGATGGCCGGGGAGCTGTTTTTT,CASSQPGMKMAGELFF
NA,TRBV7-3,once,TRBJ2-1,TGTGCCAGCAGCCCCGTGGGGGGTGAGCAGTTCTTC,CASSPVGGEQFF
NA,TRBV7-9,NA,TRBJ2-2,TGTGCCAGCAGCTTAGCGTCGGCGGTAACCGGGGAGCTGTTTTTT,CASSLASAVTGELFF
TRBD1,TRBV4-1,NA,TRBJ2-2,TGCGCCAGCAGCCAAGTATCGGGACAGCTCACCCGGGAGCTGTTTTTT,CASSQVSGQLTRELFF
NA,TRBV5-8,NA,TRBJ2-7,TGTGCCAGCAGCAGGACATTTGGGCCGTACGAGCAGTACTTC,CASSRTFGPYEQYF
NA,TRBV7-9,NA,TRBJ2-7,TGTGCCAGCAGCGCAGACAGAGCCCCCTACGAGCAGTACTTC,CASSADRAPYEQYF
NA,TRBV5-1,few,TRBJ2-1,TGCGCCAGCCGAGGGAATGAGCAGTTCTTC,CASRGNEQFF
NA,TRBV30,NA,TRBJ1-1,TGTGCCTGGAGTGTGTCTCCCAGGGTCACTGAAGCTTTCTTT,CAWSVSPRVTEAFF
TRBD1,TRBV2,NA,TRBJ2-7,TGTGCCAGCAATTCGGGACAGGGCTACGAGCAGTACTTC,CASNSGQGYEQYF
NA,TRBV27,NA,TRBJ2-5,TGTGCCAGCAGGTCAGGCGGGGAGCAGTACTTC,CASRSGGEQYF
TRBD2,TRBV4-1,NA,TRBJ2-3,TGCGCCAGCAGCCAAGAGATATGGCGGGGGGATAGCACAGATACGCAGTATTTT,CASSQEIWRGDSTDTQYF
TRBD2,TRBV19,few,TRBJ2-5,TGTGCCAGTAGTAAGGCTAGCGGGAGTGGAGAGACCCAGTACTTC,CASSKASGSGETQYF
NA,TRBV2,NA,TRBJ2-4,TGTGCCAGCAGTCCTACAGGGCTGGACATTCAGTACTTC,CASSPTGLDIQYF
TRBD1,TRBV10-2,few,TRBJ1-4,TGCGCCAGCAGGGAACAGGGGGTTATCGGCGAAAAACTGTTTTTT,CASREQGVIGEKLFF
NA,TRBV4-2,NA,TRBJ2-7,TGTGCCAGCAGTTATTTCAAGCAGAAGGCGGCATACGAGCAGTACTTC,CASSYFKQKAAYEQYF
TRBD1,TRBV7-3,NA,TRBJ2-1,TGTGCCAGCAGTCGGGGACAGGGTCCTTTTGAGCAGTTCTTC,CASSRGQGPFEQFF
NA,TRBV21-1,NA,TRBJ2-7,TGTGCCAGCAGCAAAGAAGGGGACAGATTCTACGAGCAGTACTTC,CASSKEGDRFYEQYF
NA,TRBV19,NA,TRBJ2-1,TGTGCCAGTAGCCATCGTACGGGGGAATACTACAATGAGCAGTTCTTC,CASSHRTGEYYNEQFF
NA,TRBV4-3,NA,TRBJ2-3,TGCGCCAGCAGCTGGACAGCCGTAAGCACAGATACGCAGTATTTT,CASSWTAVSTDTQYF